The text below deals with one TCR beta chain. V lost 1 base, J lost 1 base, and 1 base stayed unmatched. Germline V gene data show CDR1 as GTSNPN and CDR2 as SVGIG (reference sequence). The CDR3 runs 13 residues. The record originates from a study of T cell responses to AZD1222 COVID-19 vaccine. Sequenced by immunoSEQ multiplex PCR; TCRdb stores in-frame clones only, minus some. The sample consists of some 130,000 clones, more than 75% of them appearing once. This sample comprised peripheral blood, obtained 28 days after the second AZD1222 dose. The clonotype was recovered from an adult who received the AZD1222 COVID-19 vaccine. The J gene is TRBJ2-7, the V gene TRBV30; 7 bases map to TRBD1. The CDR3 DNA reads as TGTGCCTGGAGTGGGACAGGTTCCTACGAGCAGTACTTC. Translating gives CAWSGTGSYEQYF. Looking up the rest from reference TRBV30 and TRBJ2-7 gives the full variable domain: SQTIHQWPATLVQPVGSPLSLECTVEGTSNPNLYWYRQAAGRGLQLLFYSVGIGQISSEVPQNLSASRPQDRQFILSSKKLLLSDSGFYLCAWSGTGSYEQYFGPGTRLTVT.